The clone carrying this TCR beta chain was counted between two and nine times. Its antigen is as yet unknown. The data originate from a study of post-analysis software for immune sequencing data. Whole-study findings and limits: Patients carried five TRBV segments more frequently than controls did, and TRBV5-6, TRBV5-1 and TRBV20-1 were among them.

The CDR3 has 16 residues. Germline CDR1 is KGHDR and CDR2 is SFDVKD. The V segment lost 4 bases and the J segment 4 bases; nucleotides outside the gene matches: 9. The authors incorporated unique molecular identifiers into the TCR beta cDNA libraries. TCRdb independently ran MiXCR on the PCR reads; one entry per CDR3 protein. The data show about 460,000 distinct CDR3 sequences, roughly 45% seen once. The sequencing sample was made of blood. The chain employs TRBV24-1 and TRBJ2-5; 9 positions match TRBD1. This TCR came from a girl aged 10-17 years with multiple sclerosis. The CDR3 DNA follows: TGTGCCACCAGTGAGGACGGGACAGGGTTTTCAGAGACCCAGTACTTC. Its protein is CATSEDGTGFSETQYF.